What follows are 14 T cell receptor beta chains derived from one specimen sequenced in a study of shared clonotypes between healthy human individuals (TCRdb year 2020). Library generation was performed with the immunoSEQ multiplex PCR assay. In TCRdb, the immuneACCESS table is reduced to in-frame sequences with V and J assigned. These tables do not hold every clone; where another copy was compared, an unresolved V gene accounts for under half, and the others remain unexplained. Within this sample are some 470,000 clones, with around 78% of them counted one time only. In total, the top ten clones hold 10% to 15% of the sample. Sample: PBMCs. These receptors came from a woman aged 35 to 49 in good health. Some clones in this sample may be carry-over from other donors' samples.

The CDR3 sequence: CASSSPGEGFGYTF. The CDR3 region has the DNA TGTGCCAGCAGCTCCCCTGGGGAAGGGTTTGGCTACACCTTC. The rearrangement joins TRBV7-9 to TRBJ1-2; the D is unclear. The germline V gene encodes CDR1 SEHNR and CDR2 FQNEAQ (reference sequence). This CDR3 contains 14 residues. Trimming cost V 4 bases and J 7 bases, with 16 bases left between them.

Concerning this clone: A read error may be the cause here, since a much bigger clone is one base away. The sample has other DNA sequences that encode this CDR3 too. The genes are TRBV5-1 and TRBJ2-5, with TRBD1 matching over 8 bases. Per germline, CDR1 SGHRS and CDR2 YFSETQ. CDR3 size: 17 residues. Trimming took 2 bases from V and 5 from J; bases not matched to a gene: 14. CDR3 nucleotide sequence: TGCGCCAGCAGCTTAATCCAGCAGGGGGCCCTGGGGGAGACCCAGTACTTC. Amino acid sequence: CASSLIQQGALGETQYF.

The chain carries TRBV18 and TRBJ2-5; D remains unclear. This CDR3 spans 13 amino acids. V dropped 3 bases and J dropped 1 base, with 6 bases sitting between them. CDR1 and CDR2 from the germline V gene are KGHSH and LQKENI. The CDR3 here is CASSPQVQETQYF. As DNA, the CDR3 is TGTGCCAGCTCACCCCAGGTCCAAGAGACCCAGTACTTC.

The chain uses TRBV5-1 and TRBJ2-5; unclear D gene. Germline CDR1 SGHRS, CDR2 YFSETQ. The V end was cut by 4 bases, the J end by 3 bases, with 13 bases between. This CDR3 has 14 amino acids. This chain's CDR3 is CASSPRAGEETQYF. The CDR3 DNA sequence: TGCGCCAGCAGCCCCAGAGCCGGCGAAGAGACCCAGTACTTC. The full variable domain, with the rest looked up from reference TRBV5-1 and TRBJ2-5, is KAGVTQTPRYLIKTRGQQVTLSCSPISGHRSVSWYQQTPGQGLQFLFEYFSETQRNKGNFPGRFSGRQFSNSRSEMNVSTLELGDSALYLCASSPRAGEETQYFGPGTRLLVL.

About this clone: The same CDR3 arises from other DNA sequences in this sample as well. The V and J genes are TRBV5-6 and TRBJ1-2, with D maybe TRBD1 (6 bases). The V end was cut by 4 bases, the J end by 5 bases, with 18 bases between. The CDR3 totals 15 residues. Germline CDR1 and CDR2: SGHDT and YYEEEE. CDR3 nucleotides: TGTGCCAGCAGCCTGGGTTTCGGACAGCAGTATGGCTACACCTTC. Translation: CASSLGFGQQYGYTF.

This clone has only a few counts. The CDR3 loop is CASSIRDRNSPLHF. CDR3 coding DNA: TGTGCCAGCAGTATCCGGGACAGGAATTCACCCCTCCACTTT. The rearrangement uses TRBV28 and TRBJ1-6; 8 bases are shared with TRBD1. V dropped 5 bases and J dropped 7; count of bases not matched to a gene: 4. Per germline, CDR1 MDHEN and CDR2 SYDVKM. The CDR3 is 14 amino acids.

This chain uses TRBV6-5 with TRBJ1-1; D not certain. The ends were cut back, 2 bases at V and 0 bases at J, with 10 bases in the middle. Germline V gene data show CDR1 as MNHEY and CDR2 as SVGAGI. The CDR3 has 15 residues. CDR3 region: CASSYGSSMNTEAFF. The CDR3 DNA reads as TGTGCCAGCAGTTACGGGTCATCAATGAACACTGAAGCTTTCTTT.

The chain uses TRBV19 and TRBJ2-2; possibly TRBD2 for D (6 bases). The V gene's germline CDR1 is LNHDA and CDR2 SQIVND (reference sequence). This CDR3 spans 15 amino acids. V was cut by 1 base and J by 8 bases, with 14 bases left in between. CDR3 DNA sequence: TGTGCCAGTAGTATAGCAAGGCGGGGCGGAGGGGAGCTGTTTTTT. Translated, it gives CASSIARRGGGELFF.

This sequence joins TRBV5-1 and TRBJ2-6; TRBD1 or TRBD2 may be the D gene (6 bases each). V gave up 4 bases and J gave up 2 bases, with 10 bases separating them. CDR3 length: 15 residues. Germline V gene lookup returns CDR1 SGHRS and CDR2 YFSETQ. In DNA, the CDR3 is TGCGCCAGCAGCGGAGGGGGAACTGGGGCCAACGTCCTGACTTTC. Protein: CASSGGGTGANVLTF.

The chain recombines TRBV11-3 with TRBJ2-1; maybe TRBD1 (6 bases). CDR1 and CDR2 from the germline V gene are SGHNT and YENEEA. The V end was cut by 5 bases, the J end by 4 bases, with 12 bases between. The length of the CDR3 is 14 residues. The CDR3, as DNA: TGTGCCAGCAGCCCCGACAGGATGTACAATGAGCAGTTCTTC. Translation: CASSPDRMYNEQFF.

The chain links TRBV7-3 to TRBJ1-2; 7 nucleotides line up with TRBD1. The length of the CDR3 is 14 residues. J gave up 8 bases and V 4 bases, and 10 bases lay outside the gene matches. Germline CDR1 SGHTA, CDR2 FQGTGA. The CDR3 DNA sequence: TGTGCCAGCAGCTCAGGTGGGACAGAGGTCGGCTACACCTTC. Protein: CASSSGGTEVGYTF.

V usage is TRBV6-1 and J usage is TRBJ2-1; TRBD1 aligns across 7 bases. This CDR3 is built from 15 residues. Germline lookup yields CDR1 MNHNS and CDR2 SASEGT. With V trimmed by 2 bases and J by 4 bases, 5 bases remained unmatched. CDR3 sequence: CASSESQGEYNEQFF. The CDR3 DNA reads TGTGCCAGCAGTGAAAGCCAGGGGGAATACAATGAGCAGTTCTTC.

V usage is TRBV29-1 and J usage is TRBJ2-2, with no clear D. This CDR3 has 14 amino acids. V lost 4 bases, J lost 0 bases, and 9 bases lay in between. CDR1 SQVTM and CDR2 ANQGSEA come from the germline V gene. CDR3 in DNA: TGCAGCGTTGGACAAGCCGCGAACACCGGGGAGCTGTTTTTT. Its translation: CSVGQAANTGELFF.

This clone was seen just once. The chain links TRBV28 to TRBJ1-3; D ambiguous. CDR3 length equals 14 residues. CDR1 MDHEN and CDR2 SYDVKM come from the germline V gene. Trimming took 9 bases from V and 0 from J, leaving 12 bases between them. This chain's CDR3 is CASSSLISGNTIYF. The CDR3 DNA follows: TGTGCCAGTTCGTCGTTGATCTCTGGAAACACCATATATTTT.